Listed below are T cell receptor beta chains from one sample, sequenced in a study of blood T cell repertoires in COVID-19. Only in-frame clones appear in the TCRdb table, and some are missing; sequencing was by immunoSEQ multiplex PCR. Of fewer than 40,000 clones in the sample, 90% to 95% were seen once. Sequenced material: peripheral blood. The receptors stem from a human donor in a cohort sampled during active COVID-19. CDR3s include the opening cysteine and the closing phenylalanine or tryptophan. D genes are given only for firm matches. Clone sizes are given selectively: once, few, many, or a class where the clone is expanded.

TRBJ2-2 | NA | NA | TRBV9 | CASSGGGGVSSGELFF | TGTGCCAGCAGCGGCGGAGGCGGGGTCAGTTCCGGGGAGCTGTTTTTT
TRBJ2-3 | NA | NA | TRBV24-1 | CATSDLQAGTQYF | TGTGCCACCAGTGATTTGCAGGCGGGTACGCAGTATTTT
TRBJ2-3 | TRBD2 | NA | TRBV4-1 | CASSPGGRAGGITQYF | TGCGCCAGCAGCCCTGGGGGGCGAGCGGGAGGTATCACGCAGTATTTT
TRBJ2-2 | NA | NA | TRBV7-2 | CASRLGGGNTGELFF | TGTGCCAGCAGATTAGGAGGAGGGAACACCGGGGAGCTGTTTTTT
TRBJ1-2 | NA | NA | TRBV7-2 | CASSSQEGYGYTF | TGTGCCAGCAGCTCCCAGGAGGGCTATGGCTACACCTTC
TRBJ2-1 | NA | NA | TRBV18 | CASSPPTARSYNEQFF | TGTGCCAGCTCACCTCCGACAGCCCGCTCCTACAATGAGCAGTTCTTC
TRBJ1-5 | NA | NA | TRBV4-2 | CASSQELGGGPSRTSQPQHF | TGTGCCAGCAGCCAAGAACTTGGGGGGGGACCAAGCCGCACAAGCCAGCCCCAGCATTTT
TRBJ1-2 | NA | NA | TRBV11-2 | CASSSHLQGNYGYTF | TGTGCCAGCAGCTCCCACCTCCAGGGTAACTATGGCTACACCTTC
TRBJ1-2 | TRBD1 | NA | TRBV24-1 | CATSDGTGQGAGYTF | TGTGCCACCAGTGACGGTACCGGACAGGGGGCGGGCTACACCTTC
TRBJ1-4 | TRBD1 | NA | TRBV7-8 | CASSDRVVTNEKLFF | TGTGCCAGCAGCGACAGGGTGGTGACTAATGAAAAACTGTTTTTT
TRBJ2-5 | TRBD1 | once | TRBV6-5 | CASRKQGAPGETQYF | TGTGCCAGCAGAAAACAGGGGGCGCCCGGAGAGACCCAGTACTTC
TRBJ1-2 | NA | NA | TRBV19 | CASALDGGLRYGYTF | TGTGCCAGTGCCTTGGACGGAGGCTTACGGTATGGCTACACCTTC
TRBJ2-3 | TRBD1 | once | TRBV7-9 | CASSPGQDTDTQYF | TGTGCCAGCAGCCCCGGACAGGACACAGATACGCAGTATTTT
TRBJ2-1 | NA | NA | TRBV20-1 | CTLSGYNEQFF | TGCACCCTATCCGGGTACAATGAGCAGTTCTTC
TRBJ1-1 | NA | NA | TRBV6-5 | CASRTQVSMNTEAFF | TGTGCCAGCAGGACACAGGTTTCCATGAACACTGAAGCTTTCTTT
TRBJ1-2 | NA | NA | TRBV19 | CASNMDRFYGYTF | TGTGCCAGTAACATGGACAGATTCTATGGCTACACCTTC
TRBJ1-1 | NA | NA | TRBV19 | CASSKVTENTEAFF | TGTGCCAGTAGTAAAGTTACAGAGAACACTGAAGCTTTCTTT
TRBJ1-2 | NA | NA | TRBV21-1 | CASSKESGRPIYGYTF | TGTGCCAGCAGCAAAGAGAGCGGACGTCCGATCTATGGCTACACCTTC
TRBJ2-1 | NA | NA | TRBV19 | CASNQPGNNEQFF | TGTGCCAGTAACCAACCGGGAAACAATGAGCAGTTCTTC
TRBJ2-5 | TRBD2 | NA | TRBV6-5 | CASSPSGGTGETQYF | TGTGCCAGCAGTCCGTCGGGGGGGACGGGAGAGACCCAGTACTTC
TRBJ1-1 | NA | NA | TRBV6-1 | CASSEVQGTEAFF | TGTGCCAGCAGTGAAGTTCAGGGCACTGAAGCTTTCTTT
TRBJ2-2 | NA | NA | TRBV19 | CASMMTSTGELFF | TGTGCCAGTATGATGACTAGCACCGGGGAGCTGTTTTTT
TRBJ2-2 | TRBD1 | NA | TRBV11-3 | CASSWTGGSGGELFF | TGTGCCAGCAGCTGGACAGGGGGCTCCGGCGGGGAGCTGTTTTTT
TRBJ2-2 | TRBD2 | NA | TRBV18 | CASSPLAVTSGELFF | TGTGCCAGCTCACCTCTAGCGGTTACCTCCGGGGAGCTGTTTTTT
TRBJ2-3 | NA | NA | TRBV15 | CATSIGRGKGTDTQYF | TGTGCCACCAGCATCGGAAGAGGGAAGGGAACAGATACGCAGTATTTT
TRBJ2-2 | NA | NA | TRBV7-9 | CASSSTATGELFF | TGTGCCAGCAGCTCGACAGCCACCGGGGAGCTGTTTTTT
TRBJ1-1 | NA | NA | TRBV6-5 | CASSYDKLMNTEAFF | TGTGCCAGCAGTTACGACAAGCTAATGAACACTGAAGCTTTCTTT
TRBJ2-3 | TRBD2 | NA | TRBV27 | CASSLSGGRGLYF | TGTGCCAGCAGTTTATCCGGCGGGAGAGGGCTGTATTTT
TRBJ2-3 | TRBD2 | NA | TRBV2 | CAGGGGQSTDTQYF | TGTGCCGGCGGGGGGGGGCAAAGCACAGATACGCAGTATTTT
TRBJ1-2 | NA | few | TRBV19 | CASSIHKEGFSGYTF | TGTGCCAGTAGTATACATAAGGAGGGGTTTAGCGGCTACACCTTC
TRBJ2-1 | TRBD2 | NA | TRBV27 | CASSTGLGNEQFF | TGTGCCAGCAGTACGGGACTAGGGAATGAGCAGTTCTTC
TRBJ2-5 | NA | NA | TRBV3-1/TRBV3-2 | CASSRVRLVRQETQYF | TGTGCCAGCAGCCGCGTTAGACTAGTTCGGCAAGAGACCCAGTACTTC
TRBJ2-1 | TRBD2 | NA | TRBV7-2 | CASSLGRAGGPSGEQFF | TGTGCCAGCAGCTTAGGCAGGGCGGGGGGGCCTTCAGGTGAGCAGTTCTTC
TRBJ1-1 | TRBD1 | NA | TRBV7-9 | CASTLTGLNTEAFF | TGTGCCAGCACCCTGACAGGGTTGAACACTGAAGCTTTCTTT
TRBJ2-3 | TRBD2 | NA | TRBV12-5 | CASGLVTSGFVNTQYF | TGTGCTAGTGGTTTGGTCACTAGCGGTTTTGTGAATACGCAGTATTTT
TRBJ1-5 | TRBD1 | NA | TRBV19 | CASSPTGGMYQPQHF | TGTGCCAGTAGTCCGACAGGGGGCATGTATCAGCCCCAGCATTTT
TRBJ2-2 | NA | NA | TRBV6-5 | CASSQRSGSTGELFF | TGTGCCAGCAGCCAAAGGTCGGGGAGCACCGGGGAGCTGTTTTTT
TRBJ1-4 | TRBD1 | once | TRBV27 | CASRKRGPNEKLFF | TGTGCCAGCAGGAAAAGGGGGCCGAATGAAAAACTGTTTTTT
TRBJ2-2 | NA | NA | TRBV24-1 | CATQDTGRGDTGELFF | TGTGCCACTCAAGACACAGGCAGGGGTGACACCGGGGAGCTGTTTTTT
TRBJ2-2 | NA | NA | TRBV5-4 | CASSRNTGELFF | TGTGCCAGCAGCCGGAACACCGGGGAGCTGTTTTTT
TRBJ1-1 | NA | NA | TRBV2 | CAYAAGTGTEAFF | TGTGCCTACGCGGCGGGGACGGGCACTGAAGCTTTCTTT
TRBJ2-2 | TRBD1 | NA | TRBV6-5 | CAGQELNTGELFF | TGTGCCGGACAGGAGTTGAACACCGGGGAGCTGTTTTTT
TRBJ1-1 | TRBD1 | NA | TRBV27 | CASTGVTTGAEAFF | TGTGCCAGCACCGGGGTGACGACAGGGGCTGAAGCTTTCTTT
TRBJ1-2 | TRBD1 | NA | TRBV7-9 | CASSLATGIGYTF | TGTGCCAGCAGCTTAGCGACAGGGATCGGCTACACCTTC
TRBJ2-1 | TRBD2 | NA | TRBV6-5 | CASRAGTSTHNEQFF | TGTGCCAGCAGAGCCGGGACTAGCACCCACAATGAGCAGTTCTTC
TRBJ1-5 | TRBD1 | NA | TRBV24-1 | CATRGSQKDRGFNQPQHF | TGTGCCACCAGGGGGTCCCAAAAAGACAGGGGGTTCAATCAGCCCCAGCATTTT
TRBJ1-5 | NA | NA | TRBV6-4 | CASSDSAGVDQPQHF | TGTGCCAGCAGTGACTCAGCAGGGGTGGATCAGCCCCAGCATTTT
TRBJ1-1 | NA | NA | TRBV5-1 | CASSSGGDTEAFF | TGCGCCAGCAGCTCGGGAGGGGACACTGAAGCTTTCTTT
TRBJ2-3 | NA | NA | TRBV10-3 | CAIRQGTDTQYF | TGTGCCATCAGACAGGGCACAGATACGCAGTATTTT